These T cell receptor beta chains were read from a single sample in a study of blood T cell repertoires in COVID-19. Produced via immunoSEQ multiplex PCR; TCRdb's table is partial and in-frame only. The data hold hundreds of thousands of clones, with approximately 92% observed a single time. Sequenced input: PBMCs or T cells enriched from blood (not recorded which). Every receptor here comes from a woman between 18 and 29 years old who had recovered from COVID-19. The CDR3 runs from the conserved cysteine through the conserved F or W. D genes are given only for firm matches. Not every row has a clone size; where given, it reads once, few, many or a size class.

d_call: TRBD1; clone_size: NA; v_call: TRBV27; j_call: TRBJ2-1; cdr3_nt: TGTGCCAGCTGTACTTCAGGGGGCGTTGGCAATGAGCAGTTCTTC; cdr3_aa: CASCTSGGVGNEQFF
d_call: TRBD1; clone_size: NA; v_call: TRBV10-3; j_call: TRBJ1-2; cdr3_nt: TGTGCCATCAGTGACAGCTCGAGAGGGGGCGCCTTTCGGGGCTACACCTTC; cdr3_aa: CAISDSSRGGAFRGYTF
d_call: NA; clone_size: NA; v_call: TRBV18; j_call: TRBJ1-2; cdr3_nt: TGTGCCAGCTCACCGAGCGTGGCAGGGGCGACCATCGGGGGCTACACCTTC; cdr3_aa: CASSPSVAGATIGGYTF
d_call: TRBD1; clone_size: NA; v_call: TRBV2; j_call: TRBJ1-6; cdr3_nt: TGTGCCAGCAGCGCAGGGGGCACGAATTCACCCCTCCACTTT; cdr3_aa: CASSAGGTNSPLHF
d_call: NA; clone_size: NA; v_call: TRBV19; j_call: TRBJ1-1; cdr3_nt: TGTGCCAGTAGTAAGGAGGGGAGAAACACTGAAGCTTTCTTT; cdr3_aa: CASSKEGRNTEAFF
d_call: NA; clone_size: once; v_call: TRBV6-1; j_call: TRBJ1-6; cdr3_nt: TGTGCCAGCAGTGAAGCGGGACAATTCTATAATTCACCCCTCCACTTT; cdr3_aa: CASSEAGQFYNSPLHF
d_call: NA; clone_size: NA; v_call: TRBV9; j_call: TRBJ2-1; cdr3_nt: TGTGCCAGCAGCGTAGGCCTCCTCGCGGGGAATGAGCAGTTCTTC; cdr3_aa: CASSVGLLAGNEQFF
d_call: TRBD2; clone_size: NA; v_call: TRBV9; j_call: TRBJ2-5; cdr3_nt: TGTGCCAGCAGCGTGGCGGGACTAGCGAAAGAGACCCAGTACTTC; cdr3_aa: CASSVAGLAKETQYF
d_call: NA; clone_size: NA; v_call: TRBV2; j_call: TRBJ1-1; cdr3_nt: TGTGCCAGCAGGCCTGGTCCCAGGAACACTGAAGCTTTCTTT; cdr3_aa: CASRPGPRNTEAFF
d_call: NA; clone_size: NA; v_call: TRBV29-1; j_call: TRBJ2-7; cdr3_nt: TGCAGCGTTGAATGGCAGTCTGGTGAGCAGTACTTC; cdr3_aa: CSVEWQSGEQYF
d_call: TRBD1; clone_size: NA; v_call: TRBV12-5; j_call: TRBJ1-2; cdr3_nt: TGTGCTAGTGGTGTAGGGGGCGCCGGGGGCTACACCTTC; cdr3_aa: CASGVGGAGGYTF
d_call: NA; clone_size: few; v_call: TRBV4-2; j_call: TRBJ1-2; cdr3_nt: TGTGCCAGCAGCCACTACAGGGTGTTAAGCTATGGCTACACCTTC; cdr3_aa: CASSHYRVLSYGYTF
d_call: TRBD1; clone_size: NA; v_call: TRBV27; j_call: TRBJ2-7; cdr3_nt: TGTGCCAGCAGTTTATCCTCCGGGACAGGCTACGAGCAGTACTTC; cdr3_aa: CASSLSSGTGYEQYF
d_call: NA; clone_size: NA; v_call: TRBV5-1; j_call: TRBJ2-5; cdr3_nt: TGCGCCAGCAGCTTACAGTGGGGCTCTTTGGAGACCCAGTACTTC; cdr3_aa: CASSLQWGSLETQYF
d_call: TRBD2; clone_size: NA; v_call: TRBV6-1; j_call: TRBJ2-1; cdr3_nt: TGTGCCAGCAGTGGCTACGGGACTAGCTCCTACAATGAGCAGTTCTTC; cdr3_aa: CASSGYGTSSYNEQFF
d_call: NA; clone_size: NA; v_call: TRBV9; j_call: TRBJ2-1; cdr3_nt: TGTGCCAGCAGCGTAGCATCGGGTCTTGAGCAGTTCTTC; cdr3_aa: CASSVASGLEQFF
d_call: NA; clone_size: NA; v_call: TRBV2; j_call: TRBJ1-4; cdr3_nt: TGTGCCAGCAGTGGAACACGGGATGGGAAACTGTTTTTT; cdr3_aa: CASSGTRDGKLFF
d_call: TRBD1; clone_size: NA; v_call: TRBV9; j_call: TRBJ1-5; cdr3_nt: TGTGCCAGTTCTCGATGGGGGACAGGGAACAATCAGCCCCAGCATTTT; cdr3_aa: CASSRWGTGNNQPQHF
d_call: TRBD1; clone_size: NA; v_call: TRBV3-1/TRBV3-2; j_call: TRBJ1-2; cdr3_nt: TGTGCCAGCAGCCGGGGGACAGGGAGTCGGTATGGCTACACCTTC; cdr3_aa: CASSRGTGSRYGYTF
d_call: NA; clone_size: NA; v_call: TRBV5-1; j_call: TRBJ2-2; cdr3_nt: TGCGCCAGCAGCTTCGGGGGGCCAACGGCCGGGGAGCTGTTTTTT; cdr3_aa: CASSFGGPTAGELFF
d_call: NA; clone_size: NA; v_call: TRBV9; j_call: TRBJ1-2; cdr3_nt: TGTGCCAGCAGCGTAGCTGGTCAGGTAATTCCGTATGGCTACACCTTC; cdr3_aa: CASSVAGQVIPYGYTF
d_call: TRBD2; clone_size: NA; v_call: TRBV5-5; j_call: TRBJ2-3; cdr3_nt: TGTGCCAGCAGCCCGCTCTCTAGCGGGGGGGCCGGGGATACGCAGTATTTT; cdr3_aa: CASSPLSSGGAGDTQYF
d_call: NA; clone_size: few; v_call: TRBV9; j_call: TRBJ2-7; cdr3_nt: TGTGCCAGCAGCGTAGGTCCAGGTCTCGGCTACGAGCAGTACTTC; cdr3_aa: CASSVGPGLGYEQYF
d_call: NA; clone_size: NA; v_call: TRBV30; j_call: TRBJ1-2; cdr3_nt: TGTGCCCTTACGGGAATCTATGGCTACACCTTC; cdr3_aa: CALTGIYGYTF
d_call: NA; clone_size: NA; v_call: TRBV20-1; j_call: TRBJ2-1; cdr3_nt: TGCAGTGCCTGGGGGGGCCGGGAGCAGTTCTTC; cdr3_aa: CSAWGGREQFF
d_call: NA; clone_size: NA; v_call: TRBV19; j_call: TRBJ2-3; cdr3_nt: TGTGCCAGTAGTATCCAGGGTGGCACAGATACGCAGTATTTT; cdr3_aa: CASSIQGGTDTQYF
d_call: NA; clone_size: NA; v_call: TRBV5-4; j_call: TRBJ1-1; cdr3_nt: TGTGCCAGCTCCGTTGATAGAAACACTGAAGCTTTCTTT; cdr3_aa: CASSVDRNTEAFF
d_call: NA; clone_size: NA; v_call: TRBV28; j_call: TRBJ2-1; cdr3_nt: TGTGCCAGCAGTTTACCGGGGGGCCTAAATGAGCAGTTCTTC; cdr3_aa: CASSLPGGLNEQFF
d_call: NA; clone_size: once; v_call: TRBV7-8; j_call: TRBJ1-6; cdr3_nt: TGTGCCAGCAGCTTAGTCCAGGGACTCCCCAATAATTCACCCCTCCACTTT; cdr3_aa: CASSLVQGLPNNSPLHF
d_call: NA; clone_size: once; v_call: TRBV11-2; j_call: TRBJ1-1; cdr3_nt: TGTGCCAGCAGAAGCTCCCAGGGCCTGGGGACTGAAGCTTTCTTT; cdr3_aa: CASRSSQGLGTEAFF
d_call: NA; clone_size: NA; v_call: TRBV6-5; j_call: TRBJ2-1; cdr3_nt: TGTGCCAGCAGTAGGACAGCCTACAATGAGCAGTTCTTC; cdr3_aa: CASSRTAYNEQFF
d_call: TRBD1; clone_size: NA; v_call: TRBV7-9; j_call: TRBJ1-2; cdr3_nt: TGTGCCAGCAGCTTAGGTGGGACAGTAATTAACTATGGCTACACCTTC; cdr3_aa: CASSLGGTVINYGYTF
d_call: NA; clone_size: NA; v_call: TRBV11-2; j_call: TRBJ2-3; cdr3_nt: TGTGCCAGCAGCCTACAGGGCACAGATACGCAGTATTTT; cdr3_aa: CASSLQGTDTQYF
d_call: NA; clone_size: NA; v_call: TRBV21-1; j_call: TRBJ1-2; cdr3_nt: TGTGCCAGCAACCTGAGGGGACAGGGCTGGTATGGCTACACCTTC; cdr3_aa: CASNLRGQGWYGYTF
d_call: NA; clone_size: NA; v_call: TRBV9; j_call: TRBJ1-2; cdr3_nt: TGTGCCAGCAGCGTAGGGGTTCGGCCAGGCTCTAACTATGGCTACACCTTC; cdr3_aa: CASSVGVRPGSNYGYTF
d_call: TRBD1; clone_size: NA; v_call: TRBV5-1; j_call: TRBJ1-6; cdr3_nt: TGCGCCAGCAGCCCAATGGACAGGGGGAGTTCACCCCTCCACTTT; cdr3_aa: CASSPMDRGSSPLHF
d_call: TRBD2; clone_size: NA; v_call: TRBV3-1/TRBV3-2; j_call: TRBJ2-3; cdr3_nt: TGTGCCAGCACCCGACTAGCGGGGGGGCCGGGCACAGATACGCAGTATTTT; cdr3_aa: CASTRLAGGPGTDTQYF
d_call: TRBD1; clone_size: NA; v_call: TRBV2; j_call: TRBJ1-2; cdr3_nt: TGTGCCAGCAGCCCGACAGGGACCAACTATGGCTACACCTTC; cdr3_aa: CASSPTGTNYGYTF
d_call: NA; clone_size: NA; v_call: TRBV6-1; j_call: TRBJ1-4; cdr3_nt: TGTGCCAGCAGTGAAGGCCTGGCAGGGCGAGAAAAACTGTTTTTT; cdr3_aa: CASSEGLAGREKLFF
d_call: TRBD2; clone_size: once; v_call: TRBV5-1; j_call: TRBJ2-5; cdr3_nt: TGCGCCAGCAGCCCCAGACTAGCGGGGGGGCAGACCCAGTACTTC; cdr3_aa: CASSPRLAGGQTQYF
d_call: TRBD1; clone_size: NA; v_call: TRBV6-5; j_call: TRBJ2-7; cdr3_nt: TGTGCCAGCAACGGACAGGCGGGTCCCTACGAGCAGTACTTC; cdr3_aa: CASNGQAGPYEQYF
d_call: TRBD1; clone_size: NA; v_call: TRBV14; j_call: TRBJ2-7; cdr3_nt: TGTGCCAGCAGCCAAGATATAGGGACAGCCTACGAGCAGTACTTC; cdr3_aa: CASSQDIGTAYEQYF